This T cell receptor beta chain was sequenced during a study of T cells in lung cancer brain metastases (dated by TCRdb to 2016 to 2019). Describing the broader study: Of the approximately 22 patients, about 15 had a history of tobacco use, with a median of roughly 41 pack-years. A median interval of about 53 weeks was observed between acquisition of the primary and brain metastasis specimens. A cohort of some 20 patients was included, from whom roughly 40 specimens were contributed, with one primary lung lesion and one brain metastasis obtained from each patient. Of the patients, under twelve were female and roughly nine were male, and their median age at first diagnosis was about 56 years. Of the roughly 20 patients, eighteen received no interval therapy between resection of the primary and resection of the metastasis. DNA integrity number averaged roughly 3.9 in both primary and metastatic specimens, with no significant difference between sites. The study compared TCR beta CDR3 repertoires of fully resected primary non-small cell lung cancers with those of paired brain metastases. The investigation overall reported the following: In brain metastases, the ten most abundant clones accounted for a significantly larger fraction of the repertoire than in primaries, a finding that suggests clonal expansion. The study could not control for the effects of preoperative corticosteroids on T cell infiltration in brain metastases. Most clones were specific to a single lesion, and paired lesions overlapped only to a limited degree (mean Morisita index 0.23). DNA fragmentation in the FFPE samples may have kept the complete infiltrating T cell repertoire from being retrieved. Brain metastases had significantly fewer unique productive clones than paired primaries (median approximately 1,500 versus 4,300).

Patients underwent resection for synchronous oligometastatic disease or delayed recurrence of a solitary brain metastasis. To avoid including cancers other than NSCLC, any patient with a history of multiple malignancies was excluded. Tumor areas were macrodissected from about five deparaffinized 10 um unstained sections guided by marked H&E slides. Every specimen was formalin-fixed and paraffin-embedded (FFPE). The AllPrep DNA/RNA FFPE Kit was used for extraction of genomic DNA. Trimming costs V 5 bases and J 3 bases, and their ends lie 17 bases apart. Per the germline V gene (reference sequence), SGHAT is the CDR1 and FQDESV is the CDR2. The CDR3 covers 15 residues, taking in both the cysteine and the phenylalanine. The DNA shown is the 45-base CDR3, in frame from base 1. Between about 2.24 and 4.92 ug genomic DNA was input per sample, and equal DNA input was given to paired samples. TCR beta libraries were constructed in two PCR steps with the immunoSEQ hsTCRbeta Kit, which uses multiplexed V and J gene primers. Pooled libraries, together with positive and negative controls, were sequenced on an Illumina MiSeq with a 100-cycle paired-end protocol. As for the original processing: Raw data were processed by the immunoSEQ vendor into normalized, annotated TCR beta repertoire reports. Richness was defined as the number of unique clones by nucleotide sequence, and the iChao1 and Efron-Thisted estimators were used to extrapolate total richness. Paired lesions were characterized and compared using Pielou's evenness, Simpson's index, top-ten clone proportional abundance, and the Morisita overlap index. Held by TCRdb, this immuneACCESS table contains in-frame sequences only and omits some clones. Under half of the omission traces to an unresolved V gene where checked; the cause of the rest is unknown. V and J calls and clone size are as listed in that table; D and trimming were resolved from the DNA. The table for this sample lists several thousand clones; about 85% of them were counted only once. The top ten clonotypes cover around 9.2% of the sample.

Remarks on this clone: Its antigen is unknown. Qualities for individual bases were not recorded, and no much larger clone is one base off.

The receptor was derived from a woman between 50 and 59 years old with non-small cell lung cancer that had spread to the brain. Sequencing was carried out using tumor tissue from a brain metastasis. The cell subset or site label on this specimen signifies: paired resected brain metastasis. The chain is encoded by TRBV11-1 joined to TRBJ2-7; the D gene is perhaps TRBD1, on 6 matching bases. The DNA sequence is TGTGCCAGCAGCGCCCAGACAGGCTTTAGCTACGAGCAGTACTTC. The translation is CASSAQTGFSYEQYF.